This T cell receptor (beta chain) was captured by sequencing in a study of blood T cell repertoires in COVID-19 (dated by TCRdb to about 2020). Some background on the complete study: The collaborator samples originated in the United States, Italy and Spain and spanned the acute and convalescent phases of COVID-19. The material from the prospective study consisted of cDNA or gDNA derived from T cells, B-cell-depleted T cells, or PBMCs. Deeply sampled blood TCRbeta repertoires from subjects exposed to, actively infected with, or recovered from COVID-19 were included in the dataset. The repertoires were released in a freely available public database intended as a resource for research on the immune response to SARS-CoV-2. The samples were drawn from the first 160 participants of the ongoing ImmuneRACE study and from 1,254 subjects provided by 6 global collaborators. A de-identified subject ID, COVID-19 status, age in years and sex were almost always included in the sample metadata. Where HLA class I and class II types were available, the types were taken from metadata supplied by the sample provider, not from assay-based typing.

Each collaborating institution followed its own protocols to collect whole blood in K2EDTA tubes. For TCRbeta analysis, collaborator samples were shipped as frozen whole blood, as isolated PBMCs, or as DNA extracted from either sample type. TCRbeta CDR3 regions were amplified from genomic DNA by means of the immunoSEQ Assay, a bias-controlled multiplex PCR. Per the original workflow: The number of nucleated cells in each sample was estimated from the amplification of reference gene primers within the assay. Sequence reads were collapsed and filtered to measure the absolute abundance of every unique TCRbeta CDR3 rearrangement. For each sample, productive Simpson clonality was calculated as the square root of Simpson's diversity index across productive rearrangements. What TCRdb holds here is the immuneACCESS table cut down to in-frame rearrangements. Part of the clones is not present; checked against another copy, under half of the missing clones reflect an unresolved V gene, and the others are unexplained. That table gives V, J and clone size, and the DNA gave D and trimming. For this sample the table gives tens of thousands of clones, of which 75% to 90% were detected only once. The top ten hold around 1.3% of the sample.

Measured from the cysteine to the phenylalanine, the CDR3 is 15 residues long. This entry keeps only the CDR3 DNA: 45 bases, framed from base 1. The germline V and J ends show losses of 1 base and 6 bases respectively, and no gene match explains 4 bases of the junction. Taken from the germline V gene, the CDR1 and CDR2 loops are MDHEN and SYDVKM. To note about this clone: Its target antigen remains unknown. Base-call qualities are not available, and no considerably larger clone is one nucleotide away.

The investigation overall reported the following: How much clinical and demographic metadata was included differed by source and by participant, and the metadata was provided uncurated.

This TCR derives from a woman of 80 years or more with acute or convalescent COVID-19. The sequenced material came from peripheral blood. The chain employs TRBV28 and TRBJ1-5; TRBD1 matches 9 bases in the middle. This receptor carries the CDR3 CASSLSQGAGQPQHF. The nucleotide sequence reads as follows: TGTGCCAGCAGTTTATCACAGGGGGCTGGTCAGCCCCAGCATTTT.